The 2 T cell receptor beta chains in this list originate from one sample, sequenced in a study of blood T cell repertoires in COVID-19. The method was immunoSEQ multiplex PCR; TCRdb's version includes in-frame clones alone and lacks a portion of them. The data show 350,000 to 450,000 clones, 80% to 90% seen once. Sequencing was carried out using peripheral blood. The receptors stem from a woman aged 60 to 75 with COVID-19, enrolled during active disease.

This clone appeared a single time. The chain recombines TRBV11-2 with TRBJ2-7; 8 bases are shared with TRBD1. This CDR3 has 16 amino acids. Trimming cost V 5 bases and J 2 bases; bases outside gene matches: 11. Germline lookup yields CDR1 SGHAT and CDR2 FQNNGV. In DNA, the CDR3 is TGTGCCAGCAGCGATCTCGAGACAGGGGACGCCTACGAGCAGTACTTC. This gives the protein CASSDLETGDAYEQYF.

The J gene is TRBJ1-1, the V gene TRBV4-3; D is perhaps TRBD1 (5 bases). Germline V gene data show CDR1 as LGHNA and CDR2 as YSLEER. This CDR3 contains 15 residues. V was clipped by 0 bases and J by 1 base, with 9 bases between them. The CDR3 DNA is TGCGCCAGCAGCCAAGATAGGGGCAGGAACACTGAAGCTTTCTTT. Translating it yields CASSQDRGRNTEAFF.